The 21 T cell receptor beta chains below were found in one sample sequenced in a study of CD8 T cells in Susac syndrome. The authors reverse transcribed roughly 0.5 to 1 ug RNA with random hexamers. TCRdb redid the calling of the immunoSEQ multiplex PCR reads with MiXCR, one entry per CDR3 protein. The sample lists 150,000 to 200,000 distinct CDR3 sequences, roughly 90% occurring once. The sample taken for sequencing was CD4+ T cells from PBMCs. These receptors originate from a human donor with Susac syndrome.

V and J are TRBV18 and TRBJ2-7; D not resolved. The CDR3 loop spans 13 amino acids. V was trimmed by 3 bases and J by 1 base, leaving 7 bases between them. Germline V lookup: CDR1 KGHSH, CDR2 LQKENI. The DNA for the CDR3 is TGTGCCAGCTCACCGCAACCTTCCTACGAGCAGTACTTC. Its translation is CASSPQPSYEQYF.

The chain couples TRBV9 to TRBJ2-5; no firm D call. This CDR3 region has 15 residues. Germline CDR1 reads SGDLS; CDR2 reads YYNGEE. V lost 0 bases and J lost 3, with 12 bases in between. The CDR3 is CASSVGDANKETQYF. The CDR3 coding sequence is TGTGCCAGCAGCGTAGGCGATGCAAATAAAGAGACCCAGTACTTC. Together with reference TRBV9 and TRBJ2-5, the CDR3 gives the full variable domain: DSGVTQTPKHLITATGQRVTLRCSPRSGDLSVYWYQQSLDQGLQFLIQYYNGEERAKGNILERFSAQQFPDLHSELNLSSLELGDSALYFCASSVGDANKETQYFGPGTRLLVL.

This chain joins TRBV3-1 and TRBJ2-1; TRBD2 agrees at 11 bases. CDR3 length: 14 residues. The V segment lost 0 bases and the J segment 10 bases; nucleotides outside the gene matches: 2. The germline V gene encodes CDR1 LGHDT and CDR2 YNNKEL (reference sequence). Written as DNA, the CDR3 is TGTGCCAGCAGCCAAGAGGCTAGCGGGAGGGAGCAGTTCTTC. As protein: CASSQEASGREQFF.

This chain connects TRBV9 to TRBJ1-5, with D possibly TRBD1 on 6 matching bases. The CDR3 is 14 amino acids. Trimming took 4 bases from V and 6 from J, leaving 14 bases between them. CDR1 SGDLS and CDR2 YYNGEE come from the germline V gene. As DNA, the CDR3 is TGTGCCAGCAGCCCAGGGGTGGGGGTTCAGCCCCAGCATTTT. Residues: CASSPGVGVQPQHF.

The rearrangement links TRBV20-1 to TRBJ2-1, with D possibly matching TRBD1 (6 bases). The CDR3 totals 14 residues. Trimming left V 6 bases short and J 4 bases short, with 16 bases between. Germline CDR1 DFQATT, CDR2 SNEGSKA (reference sequence). The CDR3 DNA follows: TGCAGTGCCCCCGGACAGAGAGGTTACAATGAGCAGTTCTTC. Its protein product is CSAPGQRGYNEQFF.

The rearrangement links TRBV18 to TRBJ2-3, with D unclear. The CDR3 consists of 13 residues. CDR1 KGHSH and CDR2 LQKENI come from the germline V gene. V lost 6 bases, J lost 4 bases, and 11 bases lay in between. The CDR3 region has the DNA TGTGCCAGCTCCCCGTTGGCGGCAGATACGCAGTATTTT. Translating it yields CASSPLAADTQYF.

V gene TRBV3-1 combines with J gene TRBJ2-1; D is unresolved. Per germline, CDR1 LGHDT and CDR2 YNNKEL (reference sequence). Deletions cut 1 base from V and 10 bases from J, with 20 bases between. This CDR3 comprises 16 residues. The CDR3 spells CASSQVHTQASNEQFF. For the CDR3, the DNA is TGTGCCAGCAGCCAAGTACACACCCAAGCTTCGAACGAGCAGTTCTTC.

The chain couples TRBV27 to TRBJ2-5; D is possibly TRBD2 (6 bases). The V end lost 5 bases, the J end lost 2 bases, and 15 bases lay between the germline ends. Germline CDR1 reads MNHEY; CDR2 reads SMNVEV (reference sequence). This CDR3 comprises 15 residues. The CDR3 DNA is TGTGCCAGCAGTCTCAGACTAGAGGCGCAAGAGACCCAGTACTTC. Residues: CASSLRLEAQETQYF.

The genes are TRBV5-4 and TRBJ2-2; no reliable D call. Trimming left V 1 base short and J 1 base short, with 8 bases between. The germline gives CDR1 SGHNT, CDR2 YYREEE (reference sequence). This CDR3 region has 15 residues. CDR3 sequence (DNA): TGTGCCAGCAGCTTGAACGGAAAGAACACCGGGGAGCTGTTTTTT. This encodes CASSLNGKNTGELFF.

This chain connects TRBV28 to TRBJ2-4; D gene unclear. Germline CDR1 reads MDHEN; CDR2 reads SYDVKM. The CDR3 totals 16 residues. V was trimmed by 6 bases and J by 0 bases, leaving 15 bases between them. Here the CDR3 DNA reads TGTGCCAGCAGCCTAGACGTGGGTCTAGCCAAAAACATTCAGTACTTC. It translates to CASSLDVGLAKNIQYF.

The V and J genes are TRBV7-9 and TRBJ1-1; no clear D. V dropped 3 bases and J dropped 1 base, with 12 bases sitting between them. This CDR3 contains 15 residues. The V gene's germline CDR1 is SEHNR and CDR2 FQNEAQ (reference sequence). The chain's CDR3 is CASSFGEVGNTEAFF. The DNA for the CDR3 is TGTGCCAGCAGCTTTGGTGAAGTTGGGAACACTGAAGCTTTCTTT.

V and J are TRBV5-4 and TRBJ1-4; maybe TRBD1 (5 bases). The CDR3 length is 15 residues. CDR1 and CDR2 (germline): SGHNT, YYREEE (reference sequence). The V end was cut by 0 bases, the J end by 5 bases, with 11 bases between. The CDR3 region has the DNA TGTGCCAGCAGCTTGGCCCCGGGACGGAATGAAAAACTGTTTTTT. It encodes CASSLAPGRNEKLFF.

The genes are TRBV30 and TRBJ1-5, with D uncertain. CDR3 length: 12 residues. Trimming took 5 bases from V and 5 from J, leaving 10 bases between them. The germline V gene has CDR1 GTSNPN and CDR2 SVGIG (reference sequence). CDR3 in DNA: TGTGCCTGGGCCGCCTCCGATCAGCCCCAGCATTTT. Translated: CAWAASDQPQHF.

V gene TRBV2 combines with J gene TRBJ2-3; D is possibly TRBD1 (6 bases). The CDR3 totals 13 residues. CDR1 is SNHLY, CDR2 FYNNEI, per germline. V was pared by 4 bases and J by 9 bases, with 14 bases between. CDR3 sequence reads: CASSVTGSHTQYF. CDR3 nucleotides: TGTGCCAGCAGTGTAACAGGGAGTCACACGCAGTATTTT. The entire variable domain, with the rest obtained from reference TRBV2 and TRBJ2-3, is as follows: EPEVTQTPSHQVTQMGQEVILRCVPISNHLYFYWYRQILGQKVEFLVSFYNNEISEKSEIFDDQFSVERPDGSNFTLKIRSTKLEDSAMYFCASSVTGSHTQYFGPGTRLTVL.

V and J are TRBV30 and TRBJ1-3; D gene ambiguous. Germline-derived CDR1 and CDR2 are GTSNPN and SVGIG (reference sequence). CDR3 length: 12 amino acids. Between the trimmed V and J ends, which lost 0 bases and 8 bases, there was a span of 8 bases. In DNA, the CDR3 is TGTGCCTGGAGTGTTTCCGGGTACACCATATATTTT. It yields the protein CAWSVSGYTIYF.

This clonotype appeared a few times. V usage is TRBV6-1 and J usage is TRBJ2-1; D not certain. The V end lost 5 bases, the J end lost 5 bases, and 7 bases lay between the germline ends. The CDR3 is 12 amino acids. CDR1 MNHNS and CDR2 SASEGT come from the germline V gene. The CDR3 DNA reads TGTGCCAGCAGTTTTGGAAACAATGAGCAGTTCTTC. Amino acids: CASSFGNNEQFF.

The chain joins TRBV12-3 or TRBV12-4 to TRBJ1-5; 7 bases line up with TRBD1. Germline trimming cut 6 bases from V and 3 bases from J; bases unmatched to any gene: 5. CDR3 length equals 14 residues. The CDR3, as DNA: TGTGCCAGCAGCCTGGGACAGTTCAATCAGCCCCAGCATTTT. Its protein product is CASSLGQFNQPQHF.

The J gene is TRBJ2-1, the V gene TRBV28; the match to TRBD1 covers 7 bases. The germline CDR1 and CDR2 sequences are MDHEN and SYDVKM. V was clipped by 5 bases and J by 15 bases; unmatched bases: 19. This CDR3 has 15 residues. CDR3 nucleotides: TGTGCCAGCAGTCCAGGGACAGATGCGGAGGTCGGAGGGTTCTTC. Translating gives CASSPGTDAEVGGFF.

This chain uses TRBV6-5 with TRBJ2-7, with TRBD1 as a possible D gene (5 bases). The V and J ends lost 7 bases and 1 base respectively, with 14 bases between them. The CDR3 is made up of 14 amino acids. Germline V gives CDR1 MNHEY, CDR2 SVGAGI. DNA of the CDR3: TGTGCCAGCAAAACAGGCTACCGATCCTACGAGCAGTACTTC. This gives the protein CASKTGYRSYEQYF.

The chain uses TRBV6-1 and TRBJ2-3; TRBD2 matches 11 bases. Germline CDR1 MNHNS, CDR2 SASEGT. The CDR3 extends over 15 amino acids. The junction had 5 bases not matched to a gene; V was cut back by 7 bases and J by 2 bases. CDR3 in DNA: TGTGCCAGCAACCGACTAGCGGGGAACACAGATACGCAGTATTTT. Translated: CASNRLAGNTDTQYF.

This sequence joins TRBV20-1 and TRBJ1-5; possible D gene TRBD1, 6 bases. Germline V gene sequence: CDR1 DFQATT, CDR2 SNEGSKA (reference sequence). Trimming cost V 6 bases and J 4 bases, with 10 bases left between them. The CDR3 has 12 residues. The CDR3, as DNA: TGCAGTGCAACGGACAGTAATCAGCCCCAGCATTTT. It encodes CSATDSNQPQHF.